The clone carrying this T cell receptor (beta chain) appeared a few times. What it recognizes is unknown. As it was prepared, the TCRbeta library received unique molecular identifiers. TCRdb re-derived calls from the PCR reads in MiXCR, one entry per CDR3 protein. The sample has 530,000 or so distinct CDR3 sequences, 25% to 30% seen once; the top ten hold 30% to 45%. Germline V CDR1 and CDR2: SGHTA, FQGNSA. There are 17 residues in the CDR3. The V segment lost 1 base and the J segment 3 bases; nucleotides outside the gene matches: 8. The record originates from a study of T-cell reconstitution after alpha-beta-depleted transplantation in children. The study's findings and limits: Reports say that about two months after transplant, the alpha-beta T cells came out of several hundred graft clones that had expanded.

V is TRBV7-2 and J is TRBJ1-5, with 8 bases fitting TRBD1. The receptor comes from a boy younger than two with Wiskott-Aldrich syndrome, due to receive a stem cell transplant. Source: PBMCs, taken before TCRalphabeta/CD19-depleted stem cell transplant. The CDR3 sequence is CASSLVSTGENNQPQHF. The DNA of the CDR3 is TGTGCCAGCAGCTTAGTATCGACAGGGGAAAACAATCAGCCCCAGCATTTT.